One and the same sample provided the 14 T cell receptor beta chains below, sequenced in a study of vaccination and CD4 T cells after COVID-19. Cultured CD4+ T-cell DNA underwent Oncomine TCR Beta short-read sequencing. One entry per CDR3 protein, called by TCRdb with MiXCR from the PCR reads. The sample consists of around 20,000 distinct CDR3 sequences, roughly 50% of them appearing once. Treatment: roughly 11-day PBMC culture with coronavirus spike peptide pools or control peptides (ViraFEST assay). The antigens for these receptors are not known. The sequenced material came from CD4+ T cells from blood, cultured in vitro. The receptors originated from a human donor who had recovered from COVID-19.

This clonotype appeared a few times. The chain carries TRBV7-3 and TRBJ2-2; D is ambiguous. CDR1 is SGHTA and CDR2 is FQGTGA in the germline V gene. V dropped 2 bases and J dropped 7 bases, with 11 bases sitting between them. The CDR3 runs to 14 residues. CDR3 in amino acids: CASSLSSTVGELFF. CDR3 bases: TGTGCCAGCAGCTTATCTTCGACTGTCGGGGAGCTGTTTTTT.

The V gene is TRBV28, the J gene TRBJ2-7; D perhaps matches TRBD2 (6 bases). With 7 bases removed from V and 1 base from J, the gap between germline ends came to 23 bases. This CDR3 spans 17 amino acids. In germline, CDR1 is MDHEN, CDR2 SYDVKM. The CDR3 reads CASTLGQASGGSYEQYF. The CDR3 coding sequence is TGTGCCAGCACCCTGGGCCAAGCCAGCGGAGGGTCCTACGAGCAGTACTTC.

This clonotype was seen a single time. V gene TRBV6-1 combines with J gene TRBJ2-7; TRBD1 matches at 7 bases. J gave up 3 bases and V 6 bases, and 8 bases lay outside the gene matches. CDR1 MNHNS and CDR2 SASEGT come from the germline V gene. There are 14 residues in the CDR3. The DNA for the CDR3 is TGTGCCAGCAGGTCAGGGGGTTCGCTCTACGAGCAGTACTTC. It encodes CASRSGGSLYEQYF.

The chain recombines TRBV19 with TRBJ2-4; either TRBD1 or TRBD2 may supply D (5 bases each). The CDR3 covers 19 residues. Germline loops: CDR1 LNHDA, CDR2 SQIVND (reference sequence). V lost 5 bases to trimming and J lost 5 bases, with 28 bases between them. The CDR3 bases are TGTGCCAGTAGTCCGACCACCGGCCTCAGGGTGGGGCGGGAAAACATTCAGTACTTC. Its translation: CASSPTTGLRVGRENIQYF. The full variable domain, with the rest looked up from reference TRBV19 and TRBJ2-4, is DGGITQSPKYLFRKEGQNVTLSCEQNLNHDAMYWYRQDPGQGLRLIYYSQIVNDFQKGDIAEGYSVSREKKESFPLTVTSAQKNPTAFYLCASSPTTGLRVGRENIQYFGAGTRLSVL.

The chain has TRBV6-1 and TRBJ1-1, with 7 bases that match TRBD1. V shed 5 bases, J shed 0 bases, and the junction held 9 bases outside the gene matches. The CDR3 contains 16 residues. CDR1 and CDR2 from the germline V gene are MNHNS and SASEGT. The CDR3 region is CASSPQGGLMNTEAFF. CDR3 nucleotides: TGTGCCAGCAGTCCCCAGGGGGGCCTCATGAACACTGAAGCTTTCTTT.

V usage is TRBV20-1 and J usage is TRBJ2-1, with D perhaps matching TRBD1 (5 bases). Trimming took off 6 bases at V and 12 bases at J, with 15 bases between the two ends. Germline CDR1 DFQATT, CDR2 SNEGSKA (reference sequence). This CDR3 has 11 amino acids. In nucleotides, the CDR3 is TGCAGTGCCACCCAGGGCCAAGGGCAGTTCTTC. It specifies CSATQGQGQFF.

J is TRBJ2-2 and V is TRBV20-1; D ambiguous. V dropped 0 bases and J dropped 1 base, with 6 bases sitting between them. The CDR3 is 14 residues long. Germline loops: CDR1 DFQATT, CDR2 SNEGSKA (reference sequence). CDR3 amino acids: CSARDMGNTGELFF. CDR3 DNA sequence: TGCAGTGCTAGAGATATGGGGAACACCGGGGAGCTGTTTTTT.

The V and J genes are TRBV30 and TRBJ1-6; no clear D. The CDR3 is 13 amino acids. The V end was cut by 0 bases, the J end by 7 bases, with 7 bases between. Germline V gene data show CDR1 as GTSNPN and CDR2 as SVGIG (reference sequence). The CDR3, as DNA: TGTGCCTGGAGTGTACTTGGAAATTCACCCCTCCACTTT. It yields the protein CAWSVLGNSPLHF.

A few counts support this clonotype. The chain combines TRBV12-3 or TRBV12-4 with TRBJ1-2; D gene uncertain. Trimming stripped 7 bases from V and 7 bases from J, with 13 bases between. CDR3 size: 12 residues. CDR3: CASTRGESGYTF. CDR3 in DNA: TGTGCCAGCACTCGCGGGGAGTCTGGCTACACCTTC.

J is TRBJ1-2 and V is TRBV6-1, with D possibly matching TRBD1 (5 bases). This CDR3 is 14 amino acids long. Germline V gives CDR1 MNHNS, CDR2 SASEGT. The V and J ends lost 7 bases and 4 bases respectively, with 16 bases between them. CDR3 loop: CASIKTARSYGYTF. The CDR3 DNA reads TGTGCCAGCATCAAGACAGCAAGAAGCTATGGCTACACCTTC.

The V call is TRBV20-1, the J call TRBJ2-1; 9 bases are a match to TRBD1. Per the germline V gene, CDR1 is DFQATT and CDR2 is SNEGSKA (reference sequence). The length of the CDR3 is 14 residues. The trim removed 6 bases at V and 1 base at J, leaving 4 bases unmatched. Written as DNA, the CDR3 is TGCAGTGCCCCAGGACAGGGGTCCTACAATGAGCAGTTCTTC. Its translation: CSAPGQGSYNEQFF.

This clonotype was seen only a few times. The chain couples TRBV19 to TRBJ2-2; D is perhaps TRBD2 (6 bases). V was pared by 11 bases and J by 5 bases, with 21 bases between. The CDR3 totals 15 residues. The germline V gene encodes CDR1 LNHDA and CDR2 SQIVND (reference sequence). The CDR3 DNA sequence: TGTGCCTCAAAGGGGACGGGAGACTGGACCGGGGAGCTGTTTTTT. It encodes CASKGTGDWTGELFF.

The J gene is TRBJ1-3, the V gene TRBV2; D gene uncertain. This CDR3 is built from 14 residues. Germline values: CDR1 SNHLY, CDR2 FYNNEI. Trimming left V 4 bases short and J 4 bases short, with 11 bases between. CDR3: CASSATGSGNTIYF. The CDR3 DNA is TGTGCCAGCAGTGCGACGGGATCCGGAAACACCATATATTTT.

The V and J genes are TRBV5-1 and TRBJ2-3; the match to TRBD1 covers 8 bases. The CDR3 runs to 15 residues. CDR1 is SGHRS and CDR2 is YFSETQ in the germline V gene. V dropped 0 bases and J dropped 1; count of bases not matched to a gene: 1. The CDR3 protein is CASSLAGQGTDTQYF. The DNA for the CDR3 is TGCGCCAGCAGCTTGGCGGGACAGGGCACAGATACGCAGTATTTT.